These T cell receptor beta chains were read from a single sample in a study of tumour-infiltrating T cells in Burkitt lymphoma. Clones were sequenced by immunoSEQ multiplex PCR, and TCRdb holds only the in-frame ones, with some missing. This sample has around 17,000 clones, with roughly 85% found just once. Source material: tumor tissue. Every receptor here comes from a human donor with diffuse large B-cell lymphoma. CDR3s include the opening cysteine and the closing phenylalanine or tryptophan. D genes are given only for firm matches. Rows may omit the clone size; those that give it use once, few, many or a size class.

CDR3nt: TGTGCCAGCGTATTGGGTGGAGACCAAGAGACCCAGTACTTC
CDR3aa: CASVLGGDQETQYF
v_gene: TRBV6-6
len: 14
d_gene: .
j_gene: TRBJ2-5
abundance: .

CDR3nt: TGTGCCAGCAGTTTATCGGCCCGCAACGAGCAGTACTTC
CDR3aa: CASSLSARNEQYF
v_gene: TRBV27
len: 13
d_gene: .
j_gene: TRBJ2-7
abundance: .

CDR3nt: TGTGCCAGCAGCCAAGACAAGGGGTGGGATGGCTACACCTTC
CDR3aa: CASSQDKGWDGYTF
v_gene: TRBV5-4
len: 14
d_gene: .
j_gene: TRBJ1-2
abundance: .

CDR3nt: TGCGCCAGCAGCTTGGTTTTTGGAAACACCATATATTTT
CDR3aa: CASSLVFGNTIYF
v_gene: TRBV5-1
len: 13
d_gene: .
j_gene: TRBJ1-3
abundance: .

CDR3nt: TGTGCCAGTAAAGAATCTGGTAGGAGCACAGATACGCAGTATTTT
CDR3aa: CASKESGRSTDTQYF
v_gene: TRBV19
len: 15
d_gene: .
j_gene: TRBJ2-3
abundance: once

CDR3nt: TGCAGTGCCAAGAGTTGGACTGAAGCTTTCTTT
CDR3aa: CSAKSWTEAFF
v_gene: TRBV20-1
len: 11
d_gene: .
j_gene: TRBJ1-1
abundance: few

CDR3nt: TGTGCCATCAGGGGGAAGACTAGCACTTCCACTTCGACTAGCACAGATACGCAGTATTTT
CDR3aa: CAIRGKTSTSTSTSTDTQYF
v_gene: TRBV10-3
len: 20
d_gene: TRBD2
j_gene: TRBJ2-3
abundance: .

CDR3nt: TGTGCCAGCTCCCCAGGGGGAACCTCCTACGAGCAGTACTTC
CDR3aa: CASSPGGTSYEQYF
v_gene: TRBV18
len: 14
d_gene: TRBD1
j_gene: TRBJ2-7
abundance: .

CDR3nt: TGTGCCAGCAGTTACTCGTGGGGGGAGAACACTGAAGCTTTCTTT
CDR3aa: CASSYSWGENTEAFF
v_gene: TRBV6-6
len: 15
d_gene: .
j_gene: TRBJ1-1
abundance: .

CDR3nt: TGTGCCATCAGTGGGGGACTAGCGGGAGGTGGACCGGCCGAGCAGTACTTC
CDR3aa: CAISGGLAGGGPAEQYF
v_gene: TRBV10-3
len: 17
d_gene: TRBD2
j_gene: TRBJ2-7
abundance: .

CDR3nt: TGTGCCAGCAGTTCGGGCGGGGGGGCCGCAGAGACCCAGTACTTC
CDR3aa: CASSSGGGAAETQYF
v_gene: TRBV28
len: 15
d_gene: TRBD2
j_gene: TRBJ2-5
abundance: .

CDR3nt: TGTGCCAGCAGCCCACGGGGGGAGGGGGCGGATGGCTACACCTTC
CDR3aa: CASSPRGEGADGYTF
v_gene: TRBV28
len: 15
d_gene: TRBD1
j_gene: TRBJ1-2
abundance: .

CDR3nt: TGTGCCAGCAGCTTAGTAGCGGGGGGCCAAGAGACCCAGTACTTC
CDR3aa: CASSLVAGGQETQYF
v_gene: TRBV11-2
len: 15
d_gene: TRBD2
j_gene: TRBJ2-5
abundance: .

CDR3nt: TGTGCCAGTAGGCTGGAGGATACGAGCAATCAGCCCCAGCATTTT
CDR3aa: CASRLEDTSNQPQHF
v_gene: TRBV19
len: 15
d_gene: .
j_gene: TRBJ1-5
abundance: .

CDR3nt: TGTGCCAGCAGTTTTAAGGGGGCCTACGAGCAGTACTTC
CDR3aa: CASSFKGAYEQYF
v_gene: TRBV7-6
len: 13
d_gene: .
j_gene: TRBJ2-7
abundance: .

CDR3nt: TGTGCCAGCAGTGACCCACTCGGCACCCTCCACTTT
CDR3aa: CASSDPLGTLHF
v_gene: TRBV2
len: 12
d_gene: .
j_gene: TRBJ1-6
abundance: .

CDR3nt: TGTGCCAGCTCACCATCGAAGGCGGAAAACACTGAAGCTTTCTTT
CDR3aa: CASSPSKAENTEAFF
v_gene: TRBV18
len: 15
d_gene: .
j_gene: TRBJ1-1
abundance: .

CDR3nt: TGTGCCAGTAGCCAGGGGTTGGAGGAGCAGTACTTC
CDR3aa: CASSQGLEEQYF
v_gene: TRBV19
len: 12
d_gene: .
j_gene: TRBJ2-7
abundance: few

CDR3nt: TGTGCCAGCAGCTTACGTCGTGGGCAGGGGGCGGGTGGCTACACCTTC
CDR3aa: CASSLRRGQGAGGYTF
v_gene: TRBV7-2
len: 16
d_gene: TRBD1
j_gene: TRBJ1-2
abundance: .

CDR3nt: TGTGCTAGCAGTTTAGCGAGGACAGGGGCGCGCCAAGAGACCCAGTACTTC
CDR3aa: CASSLARTGARQETQYF
v_gene: TRBV7-7
len: 17
d_gene: TRBD1
j_gene: TRBJ2-5
abundance: .

CDR3nt: TGTGCCAGCAGCCGGACTAGCGGGAGGGAGGGTTTT
CDR3aa: CASSRTSGREGF
v_gene: TRBV6-6
len: 12
d_gene: TRBD2
j_gene: TRBJ2-3
abundance: .

CDR3nt: TGTGCCAGCAGCCAATGGCTGGGCGGCAATCAGCCCCAGCATTTT
CDR3aa: CASSQWLGGNQPQHF
v_gene: TRBV4-2
len: 15
d_gene: .
j_gene: TRBJ1-5
abundance: .